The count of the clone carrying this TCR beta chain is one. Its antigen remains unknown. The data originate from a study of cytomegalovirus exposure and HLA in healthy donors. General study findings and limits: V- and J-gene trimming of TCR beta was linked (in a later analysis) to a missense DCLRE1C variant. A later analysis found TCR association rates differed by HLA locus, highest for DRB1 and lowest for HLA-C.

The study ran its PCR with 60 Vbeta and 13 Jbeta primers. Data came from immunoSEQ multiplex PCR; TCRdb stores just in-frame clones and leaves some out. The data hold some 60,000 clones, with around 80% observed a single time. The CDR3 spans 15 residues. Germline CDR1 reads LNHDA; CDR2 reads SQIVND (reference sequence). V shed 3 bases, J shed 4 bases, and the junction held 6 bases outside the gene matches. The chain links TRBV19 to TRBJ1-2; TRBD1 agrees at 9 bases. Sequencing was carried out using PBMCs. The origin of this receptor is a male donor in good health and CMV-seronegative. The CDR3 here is CASSIIGDRAYGYTF. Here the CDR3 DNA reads TGTGCCAGTAGTATCATCGGGGACAGGGCCTATGGCTACACCTTC.